The 22 T cell receptor beta chains below come from one sample, sequenced in a study of T cell changes during pregnancy in multiple sclerosis. TCRdb keeps only in-frame clones here, not all; method: immunoSEQ multiplex PCR. Among 34,000 or so clones listed, 90% were seen once. The sample consisted of CD8+ T cells from peripheral blood mononuclear cells, taken before pregnancy. The receptors here all came from a female donor with multiple sclerosis, enrolled in a pregnancy study.

This sequence joins TRBV27 and TRBJ2-1; 8 bases are shared with TRBD2. Unmatched junction bases numbered 8, after V lost 0 bases and J lost 10 bases. The germline V gene encodes CDR1 MNHEY and CDR2 SMNVEV (reference sequence). The length of the CDR3 is 15 residues. CDR3 sequence: CASSLSQRESREQFF. The CDR3 nucleotides read TGTGCCAGCAGTTTATCCCAGCGGGAGTCACGGGAGCAGTTCTTC.

This clone was recorded only once. V is TRBV7-9 and J is TRBJ2-2, with D unclear. There are 14 residues in the CDR3. V was clipped by 4 bases and J by 2 bases, with 8 bases between them. The germline CDR1 and CDR2 sequences are SEHNR and FQNEAQ (reference sequence). CDR3 residues: CASSSTRNTGELFF. Written as DNA, the CDR3 is TGTGCCAGCAGCTCTACCCGAAACACCGGGGAGCTGTTTTTT.

This clone has a single count. This rearrangement joins TRBV11-2 to TRBJ2-7; the D gene is possibly TRBD2 (5 bases). V gave up 1 base and J gave up 3 bases, with 10 bases separating them. Germline CDR1 SGHAT, CDR2 FQNNGV. This CDR3 has 14 amino acids. The CDR3 DNA reads TGTGCCAGCAGCTTAGGAGGGTACGACTACGAGCAGTACTTC. Protein sequence: CASSLGGYDYEQYF. The variable domain in full, completed from reference TRBV11-2 and TRBJ2-7, reads EAGVAQSPRYKIIEKRQSVAFWCNPISGHATLYWYQQILGQGPKLLIQFQNNGVVDDSQLPKDRFSAERLKGVDSTLKIQPAKLEDSAVYLCASSLGGYDYEQYFGPGTRLTVT.

This chain uses TRBV15 with TRBJ1-2, with D perhaps TRBD1 (5 bases). The ends were cut back, 4 bases at V and 6 bases at J, with 15 bases in the middle. CDR1 LNHNV and CDR2 YYDKDF come from the germline V gene (reference sequence). CDR3 size: 14 residues. The CDR3: CATSTGREYDGYTF. The CDR3 DNA reads as TGTGCCACCAGCACAGGCAGGGAATACGATGGCTACACCTTC.

The V call is TRBV2, the J call TRBJ2-7, with TRBD1 matching 9 bases. Germline CDR1 SNHLY, CDR2 FYNNEI. Trimming removed 6 bases from V and 1 base from J; junction bases left unmatched: 7. CDR3 length: 15 amino acids. CDR3 coding DNA: TGTGCCAGCAGAACCGACAGGGGGGGATCCTACGAGCAGTACTTC. This codes for CASRTDRGGSYEQYF.

This clone was counted at least ten times. Here the CDR3 reads CASSSDGTALGQPQHF. DNA of the CDR3: TGTGCCAGCTCATCAGACGGGACTGCTCTGGGCCAGCCCCAGCATTTT. The chain carries TRBV18 and TRBJ1-5, with D tentatively TRBD1 (5 bases). This CDR3 spans 16 amino acids. Trimming left V 5 bases short and J 7 bases short, with 21 bases between. In germline, CDR1 is KGHSH, CDR2 LQKENI.

In this sample, this clone turned up a few times. The chain employs TRBV27 and TRBJ1-2; TRBD1 agrees at 7 bases. Germline V CDR1 and CDR2: MNHEY, SMNVEV (reference sequence). V lost 6 bases and J lost 4; bases outside the gene matches: 11. CDR3 length equals 15 residues. CDR3: CASRGPDRSSYGYTF. DNA for the CDR3: TGTGCCAGCAGAGGCCCGGACAGGTCCTCCTATGGCTACACCTTC.

The genes are TRBV27 and TRBJ1-4, with D possibly TRBD1 on 5 matching bases. Trimming stripped 3 bases from V and 3 bases from J, with 11 bases between. The length of the CDR3 is 15 residues. CDR1 and CDR2 (germline): MNHEY, SMNVEV (reference sequence). The CDR3: CASSFWGGANEKLFF. CDR3 bases: TGTGCCAGCAGTTTTTGGGGGGGAGCTAATGAAAAACTGTTTTTT.

The chain recombines TRBV19 with TRBJ1-2; D is undetermined. This CDR3 is built from 15 residues. Germline CDR1 and CDR2: LNHDA and SQIVND (reference sequence). V shed 2 bases and J shed 4 bases, with 14 bases lying between them. The DNA of the CDR3 is TGTGCCAGTAGTATAAGTTTTTTTACTGCCTATGGCTACACCTTC. Translation gives CASSISFFTAYGYTF.

The chain is built from TRBV27 and TRBJ1-3, with TRBD1 as a possible D gene (5 bases). The CDR3 runs 13 residues. Germline V lookup: CDR1 MNHEY, CDR2 SMNVEV (reference sequence). V was clipped by 3 bases and J by 2 bases, with 5 bases between them. This CDR3 reads CASSLTAGNTIYF. In DNA, the CDR3 is TGTGCCAGCAGTTTGACAGCTGGAAACACCATATATTTT.

The chain carries TRBV15 and TRBJ2-5, with 10 bases identical to TRBD2. Trimming cost V 6 bases and J 0 bases; bases outside gene matches: 7. Per germline, CDR1 LNHNV and CDR2 YYDKDF (reference sequence). There are 16 residues in the CDR3. CDR3 region: CATRRTSGSYQETQYF. CDR3 DNA: TGTGCCACCAGGAGGACTAGCGGTTCGTACCAAGAGACCCAGTACTTC.

The chain couples TRBV19 to TRBJ2-7; 11 nucleotides line up with TRBD1. Trimming removed 5 bases from V and 2 bases from J; junction bases left unmatched: 5. The CDR3 is 15 residues long. Per the germline V gene, CDR1 is LNHDA and CDR2 is SQIVND (reference sequence). The CDR3 DNA sequence: TGTGCCAGTAGTGGCCGGGACAGGGGGGCCTACGAGCAGTACTTC. It is translated as CASSGRDRGAYEQYF.

The genes are TRBV5-1 and TRBJ2-7; the match to TRBD1 covers 11 bases. The V gene's germline CDR1 is SGHRS and CDR2 YFSETQ. The V gene end was trimmed by 4 bases and the J gene end by 6 bases; junction bases not matched to a gene: 6. The CDR3 contains 14 residues. The chain's CDR3 is CASSPGQGEGEQYF. CDR3 bases: TGCGCCAGCAGCCCGGGACAGGGGGAAGGCGAGCAGTACTTC.

The J gene is TRBJ1-5, the V gene TRBV7-9; D unclear. This CDR3 region has 14 residues. V lost 6 bases and J lost 1, with 10 bases in between. In germline, CDR1 is SEHNR, CDR2 FQNEAQ (reference sequence). CDR3 sequence (DNA): TGTGCCAGCAGGCCTTCGGAGAGCAATCAGCCCCAGCATTTT. Translating it yields CASRPSESNQPQHF.

V is TRBV23-1 and J is TRBJ2-7, with 8 bases identical to TRBD1. TRBV23-1 is noted as an ORF with a role that remains uncertain. V shed 5 bases and J 8 bases; nucleotides not matched to a gene: 17. The CDR3 consists of 16 residues. The CDR3 region is CASSKRDRRFHLKQYF. The CDR3, as DNA: TGCGCCAGCAGTAAAAGGGACAGGAGGTTCCATCTAAAGCAGTACTTC.

The rearrangement links TRBV29-1 to TRBJ2-7; 10 bases map to TRBD1. V shed 7 bases, J shed 4 bases, and the junction held 4 bases outside the gene matches. Germline V CDR1 and CDR2: SQVTM, ANQGSEA. The CDR3 loop spans 12 amino acids. In nucleotides, the CDR3 is TGCAGCGCTAGGGACAGGGGTTACGAGCAGTACTTC. This gives the protein CSARDRGYEQYF.

This clone was observed many times. The V call is TRBV19, the J call TRBJ2-1; the match to TRBD2 covers 13 bases. In germline, CDR1 is LNHDA, CDR2 SQIVND (reference sequence). The CDR3 is 14 amino acids. With 9 bases clipped from V and 4 bases from J, the junction kept 3 bases outside the gene matches. The CDR3 loop is CASSGLAGYNEQFF. The DNA of the CDR3 is TGTGCCAGCTCGGGACTAGCGGGGTACAATGAGCAGTTCTTC.

The chain uses TRBV5-1 and TRBJ1-1; 11 bases map to TRBD1. V shed 9 bases and J 4 bases; nucleotides not matched to a gene: 8. This CDR3 is built from 14 residues. CDR1 SGHRS and CDR2 YFSETQ come from the germline V gene. The CDR3 DNA reads as TGCGCCAACCGGGACAGGGGGGGACTCACTGAAGCTTTCTTT. Translated: CANRDRGGLTEAFF.

J is TRBJ2-6 and V is TRBV18, with D possibly matching TRBD1 (7 bases). Trimming removed 6 bases at V and 0 bases at J, with 12 bases between. CDR1 KGHSH and CDR2 LQKENI come from the germline V gene. The CDR3 is 16 amino acids. The CDR3 sequence is CASSPQGGSGANVLTF. The CDR3 DNA reads as TGTGCCAGCTCCCCCCAGGGGGGCTCTGGGGCCAACGTCCTGACTTTC.

This sequence joins TRBV4-3 and TRBJ2-7; TRBD2 matches at 13 bases. This CDR3 spans 15 amino acids. CDR1 is LGHNA and CDR2 is YSLEER in the germline V gene. Germline trimming cut 4 bases from V and 2 bases from J; bases unmatched to any gene: 2. The CDR3 DNA reads as TGCGCCAGCAGCCCGGGACTAGCGGGGACCTACGAGCAGTACTTC. This gives the protein CASSPGLAGTYEQYF.

This chain uses TRBV27 with TRBJ2-7, with 7 bases aligning to TRBD1. Germline values: CDR1 MNHEY, CDR2 SMNVEV (reference sequence). This CDR3 is built from 12 residues. V gave up 6 bases and J gave up 5 bases; unmatched junction bases: 4. CDR3 bases: TGTGCCAGCAGGCGAGACAGGGACGAGCAGTACTTC. Encoded protein: CASRRDRDEQYF.

The chain carries TRBV7-9 and TRBJ2-7; D is undetermined. CDR1 is SEHNR, CDR2 FQNEAQ, per germline (reference sequence). The CDR3 runs 14 residues. The germline V and J ends were trimmed by 1 base and 2 bases, with 9 bases remaining between them. The CDR3 DNA reads as TGTGCCAGCAGCTTAGACAGACGAGCCTACGAGCAGTACTTC. This encodes CASSLDRRAYEQYF. Using reference TRBV7-9 and TRBJ2-7 for the parts outside the CDR3, the full variable domain is DTGVSQNPRHKITKRGQNVTFRCDPISEHNRLYWYRQTLGQGPEFLTYFQNEAQLEKSRLLSDRFSAERPKGSFSTLEIQRTEQGDSAMYLCASSLDRRAYEQYFGPGTRLTVT.